This T cell receptor beta chain was found in a study of T cell changes during pregnancy in multiple sclerosis. The table came from immunoSEQ multiplex PCR; TCRdb's copy has only in-frame clones and leaves some out. The table records tens of thousands of clones, about nine tenths of them present only once. The CDR3 totals 14 residues. V lost 2 bases and J 6 bases, leaving 14 bases between the germline ends. The V gene's germline CDR1 is MNHNS and CDR2 SASEGT. The clonotype was recovered from a female donor with multiple sclerosis, enrolled in a pregnancy study. The rearrangement uses TRBV6-1 and TRBJ2-7; possible D gene TRBD1, 5 bases. The sample consisted of CD4+ T cells from peripheral blood mononuclear cells, taken after pregnancy. The CDR3 here is CASSEYGRVGEQYF. The CDR3 nucleotides are TGTGCCAGCAGTGAATATGGCAGGGTTGGCGAGCAGTACTTC.